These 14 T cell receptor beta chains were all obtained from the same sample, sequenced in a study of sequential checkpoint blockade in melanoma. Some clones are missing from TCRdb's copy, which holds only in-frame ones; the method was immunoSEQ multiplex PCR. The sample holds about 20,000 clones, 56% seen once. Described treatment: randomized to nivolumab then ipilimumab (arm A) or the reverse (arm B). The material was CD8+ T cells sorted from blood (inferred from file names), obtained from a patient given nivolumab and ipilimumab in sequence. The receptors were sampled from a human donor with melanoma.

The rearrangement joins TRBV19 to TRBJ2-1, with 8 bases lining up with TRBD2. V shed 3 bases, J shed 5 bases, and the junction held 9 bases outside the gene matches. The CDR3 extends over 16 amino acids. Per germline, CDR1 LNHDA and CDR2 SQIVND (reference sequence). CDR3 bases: TGTGCCAGTAGTATTCGGACTAGCACGGGGAACAATGAGCAGTTCTTC. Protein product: CASSIRTSTGNNEQFF.

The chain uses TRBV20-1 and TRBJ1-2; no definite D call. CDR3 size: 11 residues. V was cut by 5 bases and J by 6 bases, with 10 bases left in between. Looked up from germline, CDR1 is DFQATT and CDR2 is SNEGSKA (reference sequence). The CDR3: CSAFSGNGYTF. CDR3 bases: TGCAGTGCTTTCTCGGGGAATGGCTACACCTTC.

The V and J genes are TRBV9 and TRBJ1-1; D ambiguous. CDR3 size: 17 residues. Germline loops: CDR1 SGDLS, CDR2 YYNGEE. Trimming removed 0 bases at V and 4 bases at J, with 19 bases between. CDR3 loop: CASSVGGLIDRGTEAFF. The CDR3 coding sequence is TGTGCCAGCAGCGTAGGCGGGTTGATCGACCGGGGCACTGAAGCTTTCTTT.

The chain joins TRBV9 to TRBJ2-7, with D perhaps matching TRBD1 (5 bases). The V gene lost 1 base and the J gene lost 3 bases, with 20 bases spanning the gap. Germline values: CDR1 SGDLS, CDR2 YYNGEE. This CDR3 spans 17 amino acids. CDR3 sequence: CASSVPQVGALFYEQYF. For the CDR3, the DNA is TGTGCCAGCAGCGTACCCCAGGTTGGGGCCCTCTTCTACGAGCAGTACTTC.

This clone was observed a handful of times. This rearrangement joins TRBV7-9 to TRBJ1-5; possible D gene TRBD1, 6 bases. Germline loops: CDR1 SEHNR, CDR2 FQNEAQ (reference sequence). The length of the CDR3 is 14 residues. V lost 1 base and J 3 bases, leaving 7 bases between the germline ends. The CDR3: CASSLGGPNQPQHF. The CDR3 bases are TGTGCCAGCAGCTTAGGGGGGCCCAATCAGCCCCAGCATTTT.

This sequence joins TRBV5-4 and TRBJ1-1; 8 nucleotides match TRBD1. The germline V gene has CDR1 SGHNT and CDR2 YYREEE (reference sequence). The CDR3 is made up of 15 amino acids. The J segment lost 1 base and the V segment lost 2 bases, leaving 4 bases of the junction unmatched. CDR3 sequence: CASSFSGTGNTEAFF. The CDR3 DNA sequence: TGTGCCAGCAGCTTCTCCGGGACAGGGAACACTGAAGCTTTCTTT.

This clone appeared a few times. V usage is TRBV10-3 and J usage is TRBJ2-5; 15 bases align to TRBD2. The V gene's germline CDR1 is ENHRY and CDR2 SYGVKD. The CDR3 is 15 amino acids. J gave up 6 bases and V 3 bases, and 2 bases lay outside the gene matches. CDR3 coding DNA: TGTGCCATCAGTGACGGGACTAGCGGGAGGAAGACCCAGTACTTC. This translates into CAISDGTSGRKTQYF.

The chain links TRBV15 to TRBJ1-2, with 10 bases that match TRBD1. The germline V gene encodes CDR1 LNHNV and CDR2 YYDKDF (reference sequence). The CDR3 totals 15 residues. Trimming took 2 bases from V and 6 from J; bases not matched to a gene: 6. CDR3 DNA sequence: TGTGCCACCAGCAGAAGACAGGGGGCTATCAATGGCTACACCTTC. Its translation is CATSRRQGAINGYTF.

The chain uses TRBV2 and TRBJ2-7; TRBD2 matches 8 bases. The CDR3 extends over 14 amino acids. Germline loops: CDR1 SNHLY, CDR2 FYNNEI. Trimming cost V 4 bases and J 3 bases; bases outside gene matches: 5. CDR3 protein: CASSAGGFYYEQYF. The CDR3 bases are TGTGCCAGCAGTGCGGGAGGGTTTTACTACGAGCAGTACTTC.

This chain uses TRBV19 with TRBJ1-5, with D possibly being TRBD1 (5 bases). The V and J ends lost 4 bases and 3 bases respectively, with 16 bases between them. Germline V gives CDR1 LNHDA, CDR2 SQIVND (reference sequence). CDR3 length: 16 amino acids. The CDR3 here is CASSRDWDFSNQPQHF. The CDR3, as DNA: TGTGCCAGTAGTAGGGACTGGGACTTTTCCAATCAGCCCCAGCATTTT.

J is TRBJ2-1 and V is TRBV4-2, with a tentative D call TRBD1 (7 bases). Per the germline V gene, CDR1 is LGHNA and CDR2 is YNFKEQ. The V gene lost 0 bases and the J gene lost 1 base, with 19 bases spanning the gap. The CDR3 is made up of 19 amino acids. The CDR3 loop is CASSQDSSIAGGSYNEQFF. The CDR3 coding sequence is TGTGCCAGCAGCCAAGATAGCTCGATAGCAGGGGGGTCCTACAATGAGCAGTTCTTC.

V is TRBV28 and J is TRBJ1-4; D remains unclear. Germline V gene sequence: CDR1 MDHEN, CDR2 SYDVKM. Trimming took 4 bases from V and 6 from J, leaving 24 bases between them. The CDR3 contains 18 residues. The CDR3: CASSSVDFRGFQHEKLFF. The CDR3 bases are TGTGCCAGCAGTTCGGTCGATTTTAGAGGGTTTCAGCATGAAAAACTGTTTTTT.

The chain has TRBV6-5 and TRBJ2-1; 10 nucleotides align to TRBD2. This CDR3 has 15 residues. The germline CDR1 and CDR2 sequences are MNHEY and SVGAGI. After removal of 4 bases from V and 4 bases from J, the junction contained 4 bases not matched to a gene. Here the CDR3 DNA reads TGTGCCAGCAGTTGGTTAGCGGGGGGATACAATGAGCAGTTCTTC. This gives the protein CASSWLAGGYNEQFF.

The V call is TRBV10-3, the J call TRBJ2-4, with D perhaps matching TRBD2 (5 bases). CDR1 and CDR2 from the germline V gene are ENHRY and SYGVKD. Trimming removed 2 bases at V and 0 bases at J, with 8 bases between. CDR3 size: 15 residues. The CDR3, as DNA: TGTGCCATCAGTGAGGAGGCGGGAGCCAAAAACATTCAGTACTTC. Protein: CAISEEAGAKNIQYF.